One TCR beta chain is described in this entry. Sequencing was performed with immunoSEQ multiplex PCR; in TCRdb, only in-frame clones are kept and a portion is missing. In the table there are hundreds of thousands of clones, around 80% of which are singletons. The record originates from a study of control samples from healthy donors and cancer patients. The receptor comes from a woman aged 55 to 70 with lung cancer. Material: PBMCs.

The chain's CDR3 is CASSLGTGGTEAFF. As DNA, the CDR3 is TGTGCCAGCTCACTTGGGACAGGGGGGACTGAAGCTTTCTTT. This chain uses TRBV18 with TRBJ1-1; TRBD1 agrees at 11 bases. Trimming at V came to 4 bases and at J to 5 bases, leaving 3 bases not matched to a gene. The V gene's germline CDR1 is KGHSH and CDR2 LQKENI. CDR3 size: 14 residues.